The next 23 T cell receptor beta chains were all read from a single sample in a study of T cells in Graves' hyperthyroidism and ophthalmopathy. Researchers amplified the TCR beta CDR3 regions from RNA transcripts. The study used the HTBI primer set for a first-round RT-PCR of the TCR CDR3. Each CDR3 protein gets one entry after TCRdb re-called the multiplex PCR reads with MiXCR. The table lists under 250,000 distinct CDR3 sequences, less than 20% of them singletons. Sequencing was performed on blood. The receptors derive from a woman between 50 and 59 years old with Graves' hyperthyroidism.

There are many counts of this clonotype. This chain links TRBV28 with TRBJ2-7; possibly TRBD1 or TRBD2 for D (5 bases each). From germline, CDR1 is MDHEN and CDR2 SYDVKM. The CDR3 is made up of 12 amino acids. V was cut by 3 bases and J by 6 bases, with 9 bases left in between. This chain's CDR3 is CASSFGASEQYF. The CDR3 coding sequence is TGTGCCAGCAGTTTCGGGGCATCCGAGCAGTACTTC.

This clonotype was counted a few times. The J gene is TRBJ1-6, the V gene TRBV6-5; 7 bases fit TRBD1. In germline, CDR1 is MNHEY, CDR2 SVGAGI. With 5 bases clipped from V and 9 bases from J, the junction kept 10 bases outside the gene matches. The CDR3 is 15 amino acids. As DNA, the CDR3 is TGTGCCAGCAGTACTACCGGGACAGCCATTTCACCCCTCCACTTT. Residues: CASSTTGTAISPLHF.

The V gene is TRBV7-9, the J gene TRBJ1-1; no definite D call. Deletions cut 6 bases from V and 0 bases from J, with 14 bases between. The CDR3 has 15 residues. The germline gives CDR1 SEHNR, CDR2 FQNEAQ (reference sequence). For the CDR3, the DNA is TGTGCCAGCAGACCGGGAGGACGGTTGAACACTGAAGCTTTCTTT. Encoded protein: CASRPGGRLNTEAFF.

To note about this clonotype: This could be a read error, since a much larger clone is one nucleotide away. The CDR3 end shows no conserved phenylalanine or tryptophan, and so a read error is likely. The chain links TRBV28 to TRBJ2-3, with a possible D match to TRBD1 (5 bases). The germline V gene encodes CDR1 MDHEN and CDR2 SYDVKM. Deletions cut 2 bases from V and 1 base from J, with 10 bases between. CDR3 size: 15 residues. CDR3 in DNA: TGTGCCAGCAGTTTAAGAACAGGCGGCACAGATACGCAGTATTCT. Translation gives CASSLRTGGTDTQYS.

The chain combines TRBV27 with TRBJ2-1; D might be TRBD1 (5 bases). The CDR3 runs to 14 residues. The germline CDR1 and CDR2 sequences are MNHEY and SMNVEV (reference sequence). Trimming stripped 6 bases from V and 4 bases from J, with 13 bases between. The CDR3 loop reads CASSVGVQYNEQFF. CDR3 in DNA: TGTGCCAGCAGCGTAGGGGTTCAATACAATGAGCAGTTCTTC.

This clonotype was seen many times. The chain employs TRBV2 and TRBJ1-1, with TRBD1 matching over 7 bases. Germline V gives CDR1 SNHLY, CDR2 FYNNEI. The CDR3 is 13 amino acids. The V segment lost 6 bases and the J segment 0 bases; nucleotides outside the gene matches: 1. In nucleotides, the CDR3 is TGTGCCAGCAGACAGGGGCTGAACACTGAAGCTTTCTTT. This codes for CASRQGLNTEAFF.

This clonotype was detected ten times or more. The V and J genes are TRBV11-2 and TRBJ2-7; the match to TRBD2 covers 10 bases. Germline V gene sequence: CDR1 SGHAT, CDR2 FQNNGV. The J segment lost 4 bases and the V segment lost 4 bases, leaving 7 bases of the junction unmatched. This CDR3 is 15 amino acids long. The CDR3 protein is CASSSRTSGFYEQYF. The CDR3 coding sequence is TGTGCCAGCAGCTCTAGGACTAGCGGTTTTTACGAGCAGTACTTC.

This clonotype was seen a handful of times. This chain uses TRBV3-1 with TRBJ2-2, with D perhaps matching TRBD2 (5 bases). The germline gives CDR1 LGHDT, CDR2 YNNKEL (reference sequence). There are 13 residues in the CDR3. V lost 2 bases to trimming and J lost 7 bases, with 8 bases between them. In DNA, the CDR3 is TGTGCCAGCAGCCAAACTAGGCGCGGGGAGCTGTTTTTT. Translating gives CASSQTRRGELFF. The full variable domain, completed using reference TRBV3-1 and TRBJ2-2, is DTAVSQTPKYLVTQMGNDKSIKCEQNLGHDTMYWYKQDSKKFLKIMFSYNNKELIINETVPNRFSPKSPDKAHLNLHINSLELGDSAVYFCASSQTRRGELFFGEGSRLTVL.

This sequence joins TRBV5-5 and TRBJ1-2; possible D gene TRBD1, 5 bases. Looked up from germline, CDR1 is SGHKS and CDR2 is YYEKEE (reference sequence). Trimming took 4 bases from V and 4 from J, leaving 14 bases between them. The CDR3 loop spans 14 amino acids. The CDR3 DNA is TGTGCCAGCAGCCCGGAGGAGGGGAGCTATGGCTACACCTTC. It is translated as CASSPEEGSYGYTF.

The rearrangement links TRBV6-1 to TRBJ2-5; TRBD1 agrees at 9 bases. The V gene's germline CDR1 is MNHNS and CDR2 SASEGT. The CDR3 totals 14 residues. Unmatched junction bases numbered 9, after V lost 8 bases and J lost 5 bases. The CDR3 reads CASYRTGVRETQYF. In DNA form, the CDR3 reads TGTGCCAGCTACCGGACAGGGGTTCGCGAGACCCAGTACTTC.

This clonotype was seen at least ten times. The rearrangement joins TRBV28 to TRBJ2-5; TRBD1 aligns across 7 bases. The CDR3 extends over 15 amino acids. Germline V gene sequence: CDR1 MDHEN, CDR2 SYDVKM. Trimming removed 6 bases from V and 1 base from J; junction bases left unmatched: 8. The CDR3 here is CASSHRGPIQETQYF. The CDR3 DNA reads TGTGCCAGCAGCCACAGGGGCCCTATCCAAGAGACCCAGTACTTC.

This clonotype has ten or more counts. V gene TRBV28 combines with J gene TRBJ2-3; 9 positions agree with TRBD1. CDR1 MDHEN and CDR2 SYDVKM come from the germline V gene. The CDR3 is 16 amino acids. The ends lost 6 bases at V and 4 bases at J; junction bases unmatched: 11. CDR3 region: CASRSSGTGSSDTQYF. The DNA for the CDR3 is TGTGCCAGCAGGTCCTCCGGGACAGGGTCTTCAGATACGCAGTATTTT.

This clonotype was counted ten times or more. The rearrangement joins TRBV10-3 to TRBJ2-1; D unclear. Per the germline V gene, CDR1 is ENHRY and CDR2 is SYGVKD. The CDR3 sequence is 14 residues long. Trimming cost V 5 bases and J 6 bases, with 14 bases left between them. The CDR3 here is CAISSDLSGNEQFF. CDR3 bases: TGTGCCATCAGTTCGGACCTCTCGGGCAATGAGCAGTTCTTC.

The V and J genes are TRBV2 and TRBJ1-4, with D perhaps TRBD1 (6 bases). CDR1 and CDR2 (germline): SNHLY, FYNNEI. This CDR3 has 15 residues. The V end lost 6 bases, the J end lost 6 bases, and 17 bases lay between the germline ends. This chain's CDR3 is CASRGHPQEYEKLFF. The CDR3 DNA is TGTGCCAGCAGGGGACACCCTCAGGAGTATGAAAAACTGTTTTTT.

This clonotype was seen a handful of times. This sequence joins TRBV10-2 and TRBJ1-2, with unresolved D. The ends were cut back, 6 bases at V and 5 bases at J, with 10 bases in the middle. The V gene's germline CDR1 is WSHSY and CDR2 SAAADI. The CDR3 has 12 amino acids. The CDR3 reads CASSQVEYGYTF. CDR3 nucleotides: TGCGCCAGCAGCCAAGTTGAGTATGGCTACACCTTC.

This rearrangement joins TRBV11-3 to TRBJ2-5; a weak D match, TRBD2 (6 bases). CDR3 length equals 16 residues. V lost 5 bases and J lost 3, with 19 bases in between. Looked up from germline, CDR1 is SGHNT and CDR2 is YENEEA. The CDR3 reads CASSKSEGVVEETQYF. DNA of the CDR3: TGTGCCAGCAGCAAATCGGAGGGTGTGGTGGAAGAGACCCAGTACTTC. The full variable domain, its missing parts supplied by reference TRBV11-3 and TRBJ2-5, is EAGVVQSPRYKIIEKKQPVAFWCNPISGHNTLYWYLQNLGQGPELLIRYENEEAVDDSQLPKDRFSAERLKGVDSTLKIQPAELGDSAVYLCASSKSEGVVEETQYFGPGTRLLVL.

This clonotype was observed at least ten times. This sequence joins TRBV3-1 and TRBJ1-1, with D hard to call. CDR3 length equals 15 residues. Germline V lookup: CDR1 LGHDT, CDR2 YNNKEL (reference sequence). The V end was cut by 5 bases, the J end by 0 bases, with 13 bases between. For the CDR3, the DNA is TGTGCCAGCAGCTCCCTGGTAACGGTGAACACTGAAGCTTTCTTT. This codes for CASSSLVTVNTEAFF.

This clonotype was seen at least ten times. This chain connects TRBV9 to TRBJ1-1; D is uncertain. The CDR3 length is 16 residues. V was clipped by 1 base and J by 2 bases, with 15 bases between them. CDR1 and CDR2 (germline): SGDLS, YYNGEE. This CDR3 reads CASSVSTASGNTEAFF. The CDR3 bases are TGTGCCAGCAGCGTATCGACGGCCTCGGGTAACACTGAAGCTTTCTTT.

J is TRBJ2-7 and V is TRBV10-3; 11 bases are a match to TRBD2. Per the germline V gene, CDR1 is ENHRY and CDR2 is SYGVKD. The CDR3 runs 18 residues. Trimming at V came to 3 bases and at J to 0 bases, leaving 10 bases not matched to a gene. DNA for the CDR3: TGTGCCATCAGTGACCTGACTAGCGGGACCCAAAGCTCCTACGAGCAGTACTTC. This encodes CAISDLTSGTQSSYEQYF.

This clonotype was seen a few times. The gene calls are TRBV24-1 and TRBJ1-2, with 7 bases aligning to TRBD1. Trimming removed 7 bases from V and 5 bases from J; junction bases left unmatched: 6. CDR1 KGHDR and CDR2 SFDVKD come from the germline V gene. CDR3 size: 13 residues. CDR3 nucleotides: TGTGCCACCAGCCCAGGGGGTGGGTATGGCTACACCTTC. This encodes CATSPGGGYGYTF.

This clonotype was counted many times. The chain combines TRBV11-3 with TRBJ1-2; 9 nucleotides align to TRBD1. The CDR3 is made up of 13 amino acids. The trim removed 3 bases at V and 7 bases at J, leaving 3 bases unmatched. The germline V gene encodes CDR1 SGHNT and CDR2 YENEEA. CDR3 in DNA: TGTGCCAGCAGCTTGGGACAGGGTGCTGGCTACACCTTC. This translates into CASSLGQGAGYTF.

This clonotype was seen ten or more times. The chain's CDR3 is CASSLPVGGVGADTQYF. In nucleotides, the CDR3 is TGCGCCAGCAGCCTCCCGGTTGGGGGGGTTGGAGCAGATACGCAGTATTTT. This chain connects TRBV5-1 to TRBJ2-3; 7 bases are a match to TRBD2. The germline V gene encodes CDR1 SGHRS and CDR2 YFSETQ. This CDR3 spans 17 amino acids. Trimming removed 4 bases from V and 4 bases from J; junction bases left unmatched: 15.

This clonotype has ten or more counts. This chain links TRBV7-2 with TRBJ1-5, with 7 positions matching TRBD1. The V and J ends lost 6 bases and 3 bases, in that order; junction bases with no gene match: 8. This CDR3 region has 15 residues. Germline-derived CDR1 and CDR2 are SGHTA and FQGNSA. The CDR3 DNA reads as TGTGCCAGCAGTCAAACCGGGACAGACAATCAGCCCCAGCATTTT. Amino acid sequence: CASSQTGTDNQPQHF. Together with reference TRBV7-2 and TRBJ1-5, the CDR3 gives the full variable domain: GAGVSQSPSNKVTEKGKDVELRCDPISGHTALYWYRQSLGQGLEFLIYFQGNSAPDKSGLPSDRFSAERTGGSVSTLTIQRTQQEDSAVYLCASSQTGTDNQPQHFGDGTRLSIL.